This entry lists 7 T cell receptor beta chains sequenced from one sample in a study of yellow fever vaccine responses in identical twins. TCRdb re-called the RT-PCR reads with MiXCR, one entry per CDR3 protein. This sample has 9,500 to 11,000 distinct CDR3 sequences, with 70% to 85% found just once. The input for sequencing was T cells from blood (PBMCs), unsorted or a sorted subset (not recorded which), taken before or after yellow fever vaccination (not recorded which). The receptors were sampled from a woman under 30 who received the yellow fever vaccine.

The chain uses TRBV2 and TRBJ2-1; D is uncertain. The CDR3 runs to 17 residues. Germline CDR1 SNHLY, CDR2 FYNNEI. Deletions cut 3 bases from V and 5 bases from J, with 20 bases between. This CDR3 is CASSEGTGFTFHNEQFF. CDR3 in DNA: TGTGCCAGCAGTGAGGGAACGGGTTTTACATTCCACAATGAGCAGTTCTTC.

The rearrangement uses TRBV11-1 and TRBJ2-1; weak D call: TRBD1 (5 bases). V was cut by 1 base and J by 7 bases, with 14 bases left in between. This CDR3 spans 15 amino acids. Germline V CDR1 and CDR2: SGHAT, FQDESV (reference sequence). The CDR3 is CASSLGIGVQNEQFF. In DNA form, the CDR3 reads TGTGCCAGCAGCTTAGGCATAGGGGTCCAGAATGAGCAGTTCTTC. Full variable domain (rest looked up from reference TRBV11-1 and TRBJ2-1): EAEVAQSPRYKITEKSQAVAFWCDPISGHATLYWYRQILGQGPELLVQFQDESVVDDSQLPKDRFSAERLKGVDSTLKIQPAELGDSAMYLCASSLGIGVQNEQFFGPGTRLTVL.

The rearrangement uses TRBV7-6 and TRBJ2-1; no clear D. The germline V and J ends were trimmed by 1 base and 12 bases, with 25 bases remaining between them. CDR1 and CDR2 from the germline V gene are SGHVS and FNYEAQ. The CDR3 length is 17 residues. The CDR3 coding sequence is TGTGCCAGCAGCTTAGTTGGGGATTTTGGAGTCTCCGATGGGCAGTTCTTC. This sequence encodes CASSLVGDFGVSDGQFF.

The sample holds one count of this clonotype. The chain is built from TRBV3-1 and TRBJ2-3; a possible D gene is TRBD2 (6 bases). The CDR3 has 15 amino acids. V was pared by 3 bases and J by 3 bases, with 13 bases between. CDR1 and CDR2 (germline): LGHDT, YNNKEL (reference sequence). CDR3 sequence (DNA): TGTGCCAGCAGCCATAGCGGACTCCTGACAGATACGCAGTATTTT. Amino acids: CASSHSGLLTDTQYF.

The genes are TRBV24-1 and TRBJ2-5; 8 bases match TRBD1. The V gene end was trimmed by 6 bases and the J gene end by 2 bases; junction bases not matched to a gene: 4. Germline-derived CDR1 and CDR2 are KGHDR and SFDVKD. The CDR3 spans 14 residues. Here the CDR3 reads CATSPRGRQETQYF. The CDR3 region has the DNA TGTGCCACCAGTCCCAGGGGGCGGCAAGAGACCCAGTACTTC.

V and J are TRBV16 and TRBJ1-5; D might be TRBD1 (6 bases). The CDR3 length is 16 residues. CDR1 and CDR2 from the germline V gene are KGHSY and FQNENV. V was shortened by 4 bases and J by 2 bases, with 15 bases between the two germline ends. In DNA form, the CDR3 reads TGTGCCAGCAGCCTGACAGGCGTTGGGGGCAATCAGCCCCAGCATTTT. Translated: CASSLTGVGGNQPQHF.

The chain recombines TRBV29-1 with TRBJ1-3; D is perhaps TRBD1 (6 bases). Germline CDR1 SQVTM, CDR2 ANQGSEA. The V end was cut by 4 bases, the J end by 2 bases, with 12 bases between. The CDR3 spans 14 residues. CDR3 nucleotides: TGCAGCGTTGTACAGGGCTCCCCTGGAAACACCATATATTTT. This gives the protein CSVVQGSPGNTIYF.